The 22 T cell receptor beta chains reported below all come from one sample, sequenced in a study of blood T cell repertoires in COVID-19. Data came from immunoSEQ multiplex PCR; TCRdb stores just in-frame clones and leaves some out. This sample has under 400,000 clones, with 70% to 90% found just once. Sequenced: peripheral blood. These receptors were collected from a woman in her 30s with COVID-19, enrolled during active disease.

The V call is TRBV4-1, the J call TRBJ2-2, with D unclear. Germline loops: CDR1 MGHRA, CDR2 YSYEKL. V was shortened by 0 bases and J by 2 bases, with 4 bases between the two germline ends. The CDR3 spans 14 residues. The CDR3 nucleotides read TGCGCCAGCAGCCAAGATCTTAACACCGGGGAGCTGTTTTTT. This codes for CASSQDLNTGELFF.

This clone was seen once. The chain combines TRBV7-9 with TRBJ2-3, with 11 bases lining up with TRBD2. The CDR3 is 16 amino acids. CDR1 and CDR2 (germline): SEHNR, FQNEAQ (reference sequence). J lost 2 bases, V lost 5 bases, and 6 bases had no gene match. CDR3 protein: CASSAGTSGFTDTQYF. The CDR3, as DNA: TGTGCCAGCAGCGCCGGGACTAGCGGATTCACAGATACGCAGTATTTT.

The chain employs TRBV7-3 and TRBJ1-1, with 7 bases aligning to TRBD1. The V gene's germline CDR1 is SGHTA and CDR2 FQGTGA. This CDR3 contains 15 residues. J gave up 0 bases and V 2 bases, and 3 bases lay outside the gene matches. The CDR3 region has the DNA TGTGCCAGCAGCTTACGACAGGGTATGAACACTGAAGCTTTCTTT. The encoded protein is CASSLRQGMNTEAFF. Full variable domain (outside the CDR3, taken from reference TRBV7-3 and TRBJ1-1): GAGVSQTPSNKVTEKGKYVELRCDPISGHTALYWYRQSLGQGPEFLIYFQGTGAADDSGLPNDRFFAVRPEGSVSTLKIQRTERGDSAVYLCASSLRQGMNTEAFFGQGTRLTVV.

This chain links TRBV6-5 with TRBJ1-2; tentatively, D is TRBD1 (6 bases). The V gene lost 0 bases and the J gene lost 6 bases, with 14 bases spanning the gap. The CDR3 is 15 amino acids. Germline CDR1 reads MNHEY; CDR2 reads SVGAGI. CDR3 coding DNA: TGTGCCAGCAGTTACTCGTCGGGGGGCGCGGATGGCTACACCTTC. Translating gives CASSYSSGGADGYTF.

The chain employs TRBV7-2 and TRBJ2-3; D possibly corresponds to TRBD1 (6 bases). This CDR3 is 12 amino acids long. The V gene lost 4 bases and the J gene lost 5 bases, with 7 bases spanning the gap. Looked up from germline, CDR1 is SGHTA and CDR2 is FQGNSA. The CDR3 reads CASSSQGDTQYF. As DNA, the CDR3 is TGTGCCAGCAGCTCACAGGGAGATACGCAGTATTTT.

The chain links TRBV5-6 to TRBJ2-7; 7 bases align to TRBD1. The CDR3 runs 14 residues. V shed 9 bases, J shed 2 bases, and the junction held 11 bases outside the gene matches. From germline, CDR1 is SGHDT and CDR2 YYEEEE. The CDR3 DNA reads as TGTGCCATCGCGGTGGACAGGCGCACCTACGAGCAGTACTTC. Translating it yields CAIAVDRRTYEQYF.

The chain employs TRBV5-6 and TRBJ1-4; tentative D call: TRBD1 (5 bases). The CDR3 is 16 residues long. The germline V and J ends were trimmed by 2 bases and 6 bases, with 17 bases remaining between them. Germline V gives CDR1 SGHDT, CDR2 YYEEEE. The CDR3 here is CASSFTGLREDEKLFF. The DNA for the CDR3 is TGTGCCAGCAGCTTTACGGGACTTCGGGAGGATGAAAAACTGTTTTTT.

The rearrangement links TRBV2 to TRBJ2-2, with D possibly matching TRBD1 (6 bases). From germline, CDR1 is SNHLY and CDR2 FYNNEI. The CDR3 loop spans 13 amino acids. The ends were cut back, 8 bases at V and 5 bases at J, with 12 bases in the middle. CDR3 sequence (DNA): TGTGCCAGCTTGAAGGGGGTAACCGGGGAGCTGTTTTTT. Translation: CASLKGVTGELFF.

The chain couples TRBV13 to TRBJ2-4, with TRBD1 as a possible D gene (5 bases). CDR3 length: 15 residues. V lost 5 bases, J lost 0 bases, and 11 bases lay in between. In germline, CDR1 is PRHDT, CDR2 FYEKMQ (reference sequence). The chain's CDR3 is CASSPTGLAKNIQYF. CDR3 in DNA: TGTGCCAGCAGCCCTACAGGATTAGCCAAAAACATTCAGTACTTC.

CDR3 bases: TGTGCCAGCAGGGCCAGGGGGCGCGGATACGAGCAGTACTTC. It yields the protein CASRARGRGYEQYF. The chain has TRBV28 and TRBJ2-7; 8 bases are a match to TRBD1. This CDR3 region has 14 residues. The V gene end was trimmed by 6 bases and the J gene end by 4 bases; junction bases not matched to a gene: 8. Germline V gene data show CDR1 as MDHEN and CDR2 as SYDVKM.

CDR3 nucleotides: TGTGCCAGCTCACCACTTAGGCAACTATCTTCCTACGAGCAGTACTTC. Its translation is CASSPLRQLSSYEQYF. The gene calls are TRBV18 and TRBJ2-7; no definite D call. The CDR3 runs 16 residues. The ends were cut back, 1 base at V and 1 base at J, with 14 bases in the middle. CDR1 and CDR2 from the germline V gene are KGHSH and LQKENI.

V and J are TRBV12-2 and TRBJ1-1; the table assigns TRBD1, which was not confirmed against the DNA. TRBV12-2 counts as a pseudogene. The CDR3 runs 13 residues. CDR3 loop: CASRLTVNTEAFF. Here the CDR3 DNA reads TGTGCAAGTCGTCTTACAGTGAACACTGAAGCTTTCTTT.

The genes are TRBV7-2 and TRBJ2-1; TRBD2 agrees at 14 bases. This CDR3 is 16 amino acids long. Germline trimming cut 5 bases from V and 3 bases from J; bases unmatched to any gene: 3. CDR1 and CDR2 (germline): SGHTA, FQGNSA. CDR3 DNA: TGTGCCAGCAGCGGGACTAGCGGGGGATACTACAATGAGCAGTTCTTC. Translation gives CASSGTSGGYYNEQFF.

The rearrangement links TRBV5-1 to TRBJ2-2; 7 bases fit TRBD1. The length of the CDR3 is 15 residues. The germline V gene encodes CDR1 SGHRS and CDR2 YFSETQ. The ends lost 2 bases at V and 0 bases at J; junction bases unmatched: 1. This CDR3 is CASSFDRANTGELFF. The CDR3 DNA reads TGCGCCAGCAGCTTTGACAGGGCGAACACCGGGGAGCTGTTTTTT.

Regarding this clone: Relative to the germline gene, one junction end is altered; a read error may explain this. The chain uses TRBV7-7 and TRBJ2-1; 9 positions match TRBD2. The CDR3 runs 16 residues. CDR1 and CDR2 from the germline V gene are SSHAT and FNYEAQ (reference sequence). The CDR3 bases are TGTGCTAGCAGCCGACGTCTAGCGGGAAACGGCAATGAGCAGTTCTTC. Residues: CASSRRLAGNGNEQFF.

The chain has TRBV10-3 and TRBJ2-2, with a possible D match to TRBD2 (5 bases). The CDR3 sequence is 16 residues long. The germline V gene has CDR1 ENHRY and CDR2 SYGVKD. The V end lost 2 bases, the J end lost 7 bases, and 17 bases lay between the germline ends. The CDR3 DNA reads as TGTGCCATCAGTGAGGGGAGTCTAGGGAAGGTCGGGGAGCTGTTTTTT. It translates to CAISEGSLGKVGELFF.

The chain recombines TRBV5-6 with TRBJ2-2, with 9 bases aligning to TRBD2. The length of the CDR3 is 16 residues. The junction had 3 bases not matched to a gene; V was cut back by 0 bases and J by 3 bases. Germline V CDR1 and CDR2: SGHDT, YYEEEE. The CDR3 spells CASSLEREVYTGELFF. The CDR3 DNA is TGTGCCAGCAGCTTGGAGCGGGAGGTTTACACCGGGGAGCTGTTTTTT.

The chain uses TRBV9 and TRBJ2-1, with 7 bases matching TRBD2. Per germline, CDR1 SGDLS and CDR2 YYNGEE. The V and J ends lost 4 bases and 8 bases, in that order; junction bases with no gene match: 12. This CDR3 is 15 amino acids long. DNA of the CDR3: TGTGCCAGCAGCCTTTACGGCGGGAGTGGGGATGAGCAGTTCTTC. Translated: CASSLYGGSGDEQFF.

V and J are TRBV5-1 and TRBJ1-5, with D possibly matching TRBD1 (6 bases). V gave up 6 bases and J gave up 7 bases, with 17 bases separating them. CDR1 is SGHRS and CDR2 is YFSETQ in the germline V gene. This CDR3 is built from 14 residues. The CDR3 DNA sequence: TGCGCCAGCATCCACGGGGCAGGGGAGCAGCCCCAGCATTTT. Its protein product is CASIHGAGEQPQHF. Full variable domain (missing parts from reference TRBV5-1 and TRBJ1-5): KAGVTQTPRYLIKTRGQQVTLSCSPISGHRSVSWYQQTPGQGLQFLFEYFSETQRNKGNFPGRFSGRQFSNSRSEMNVSTLELGDSALYLCASIHGAGEQPQHFGDGTRLSIL.

The rearrangement joins TRBV28 to TRBJ1-5, with D possibly TRBD1 on 5 matching bases. Per germline, CDR1 MDHEN and CDR2 SYDVKM. CDR3 length: 15 amino acids. V lost 6 bases and J 2 bases, leaving 14 bases between the germline ends. The CDR3 coding sequence is TGTGCCAGCAGCACCCCGGGGGTTGGCAATCAGCCCCAGCATTTT. Translation gives CASSTPGVGNQPQHF.

The chain combines TRBV6-2 or TRBV6-3 with TRBJ2-4; 7 bases fit TRBD2. The length of the CDR3 is 15 residues. Trimming cost V 0 bases and J 3 bases; bases outside gene matches: 2. Germline lookup yields CDR1 MNHEY and CDR2 SVGEGT. Here the CDR3 reads CASSYSASGKNIQYF. CDR3 nucleotide sequence: TGTGCCAGCAGTTACTCCGCTAGCGGCAAAAACATTCAGTACTTC.

The chain carries TRBV5-1 and TRBJ1-2; D perhaps matches TRBD1 (6 bases). CDR1 and CDR2 from the germline V gene are SGHRS and YFSETQ. V was clipped by 2 bases and J by 0 bases, with 20 bases between them. The CDR3 totals 18 residues. DNA of the CDR3: TGCGCCAGCAGCTTCGTCCGGCAGGGGCTTCCAGCTAACTATGGCTACACCTTC. Encoded protein: CASSFVRQGLPANYGYTF.